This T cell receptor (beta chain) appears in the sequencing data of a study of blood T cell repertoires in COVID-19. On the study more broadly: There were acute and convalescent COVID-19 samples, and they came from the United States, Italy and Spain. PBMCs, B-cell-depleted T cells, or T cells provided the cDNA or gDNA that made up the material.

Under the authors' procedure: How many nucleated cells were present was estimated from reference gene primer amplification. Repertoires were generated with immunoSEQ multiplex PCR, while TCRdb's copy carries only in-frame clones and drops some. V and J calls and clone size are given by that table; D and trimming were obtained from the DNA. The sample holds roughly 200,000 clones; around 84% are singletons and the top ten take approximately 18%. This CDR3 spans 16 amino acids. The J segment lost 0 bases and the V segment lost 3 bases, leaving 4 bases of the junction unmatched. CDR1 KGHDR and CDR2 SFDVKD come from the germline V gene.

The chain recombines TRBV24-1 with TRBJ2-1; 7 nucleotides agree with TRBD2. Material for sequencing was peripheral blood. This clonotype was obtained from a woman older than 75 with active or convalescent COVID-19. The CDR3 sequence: CATSDAGGSSYNEQFF. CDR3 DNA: TGTGCCACCAGTGATGCAGGCGGGAGCTCCTACAATGAGCAGTTCTTC.